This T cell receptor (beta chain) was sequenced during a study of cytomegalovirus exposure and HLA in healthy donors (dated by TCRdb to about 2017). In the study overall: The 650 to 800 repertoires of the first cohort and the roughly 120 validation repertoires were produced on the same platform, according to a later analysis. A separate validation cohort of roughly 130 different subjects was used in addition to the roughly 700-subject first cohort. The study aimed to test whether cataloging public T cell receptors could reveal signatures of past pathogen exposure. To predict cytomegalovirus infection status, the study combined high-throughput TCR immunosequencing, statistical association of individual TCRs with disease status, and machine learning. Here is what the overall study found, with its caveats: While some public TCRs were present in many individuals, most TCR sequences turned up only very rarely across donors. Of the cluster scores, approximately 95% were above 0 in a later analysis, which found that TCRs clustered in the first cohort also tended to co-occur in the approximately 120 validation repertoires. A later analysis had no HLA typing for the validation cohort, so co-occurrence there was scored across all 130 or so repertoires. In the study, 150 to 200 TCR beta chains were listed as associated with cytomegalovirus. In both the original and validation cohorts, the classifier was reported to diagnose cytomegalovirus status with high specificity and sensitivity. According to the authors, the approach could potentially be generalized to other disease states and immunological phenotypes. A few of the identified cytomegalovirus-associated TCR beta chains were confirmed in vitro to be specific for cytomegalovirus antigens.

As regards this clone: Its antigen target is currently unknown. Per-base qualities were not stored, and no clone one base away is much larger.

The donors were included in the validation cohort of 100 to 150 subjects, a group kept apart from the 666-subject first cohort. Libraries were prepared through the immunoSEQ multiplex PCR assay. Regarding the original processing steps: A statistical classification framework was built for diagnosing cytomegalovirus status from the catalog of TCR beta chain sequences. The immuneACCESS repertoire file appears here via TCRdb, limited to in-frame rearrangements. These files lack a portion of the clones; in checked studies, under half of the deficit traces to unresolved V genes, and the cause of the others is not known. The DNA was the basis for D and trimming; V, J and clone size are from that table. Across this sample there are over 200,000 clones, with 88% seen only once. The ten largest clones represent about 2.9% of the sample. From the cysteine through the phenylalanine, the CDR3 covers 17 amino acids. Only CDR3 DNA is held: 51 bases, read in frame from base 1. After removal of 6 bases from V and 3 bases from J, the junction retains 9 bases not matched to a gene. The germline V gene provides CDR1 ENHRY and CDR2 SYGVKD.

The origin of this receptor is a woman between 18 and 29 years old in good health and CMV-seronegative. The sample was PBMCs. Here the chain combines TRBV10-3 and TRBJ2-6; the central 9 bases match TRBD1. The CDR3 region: CAISIPQGAHGANVLTF. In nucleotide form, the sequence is TGTGCCATCAGCATACCACAGGGGGCGCATGGGGCCAACGTCCTGACTTTC.